Below, 27 T cell receptor beta chains from the same sample are listed, as sequenced in a study of T cells in Graves' hyperthyroidism and ophthalmopathy. Amplification targeted TCR beta CDR3 regions from RNA transcripts. In the first-round RT-PCR of the TCR CDR3, the HTBI primer set was used. TCRdb ran MiXCR on the multiplex PCR reads and lists one entry per CDR3 protein. The table shows over 700,000 distinct CDR3 sequences, with approximately 40% occurring only once. The sequenced material came from blood. Receptors originate from a woman aged 40 to 49 with Graves' hyperthyroidism.

Written as DNA, the CDR3 is TGTGCCAGCGACCGGGGACAGATCTATAGCAATCAGCCCCAGCATTTT. Translating gives CASDRGQIYSNQPQHF. The rearrangement joins TRBV19 to TRBJ1-5, with 7 bases matching TRBD1. Looked up from germline, CDR1 is LNHDA and CDR2 is SQIVND (reference sequence). The CDR3 contains 16 residues. V lost 9 bases to trimming and J lost 0 bases; unmatched junction nucleotides: 11. Together with reference TRBV19 and TRBJ1-5, the CDR3 gives the full variable domain: DGGITQSPKYLFRKEGQNVTLSCEQNLNHDAMYWYRQDPGQGLRLIYYSQIVNDFQKGDIAEGYSVSREKKESFPLTVTSAQKNPTAFYLCASDRGQIYSNQPQHFGDGTRLSIL.

The chain couples TRBV19 to TRBJ1-2, with D unresolved. V was pared by 1 base and J by 4 bases, with 10 bases between. In germline, CDR1 is LNHDA, CDR2 SQIVND (reference sequence). The CDR3 totals 14 residues. CDR3: CASSIGAVGYGYTF. CDR3 nucleotides: TGTGCCAGTAGTATAGGAGCGGTCGGCTATGGCTACACCTTC. The full variable domain, with the rest looked up from reference TRBV19 and TRBJ1-2, is DGGITQSPKYLFRKEGQNVTLSCEQNLNHDAMYWYRQDPGQGLRLIYYSQIVNDFQKGDIAEGYSVSREKKESFPLTVTSAQKNPTAFYLCASSIGAVGYGYTFGSGTRLTVV.

The table lists this clonotype with a few counts. The rearrangement uses TRBV9 and TRBJ2-7; TRBD2 is a possible D gene (7 bases). This CDR3 is 14 amino acids long. Germline V lookup: CDR1 SGDLS, CDR2 YYNGEE. Trimming removed 4 bases at V and 5 bases at J, with 16 bases between. In DNA, the CDR3 is TGTGCCAGCAGCCCTGGGGGAGGGGGAGACGAGCAGTACTTC. This encodes CASSPGGGGDEQYF.

The sample holds a few counts of this clonotype. A read error may account for a junction end that differs from germline. The CDR3 sequence: CASSVGQGAAEQFF. DNA of the CDR3: TGTGCTAGCAGCGTCGGACAGGGGGCCGCTGAGCAGTTCTTC. This chain uses TRBV7-7 with TRBJ2-7; 11 nucleotides match TRBD1. The DNA end lines up better with TRBJ2-1; the J call may be wrong. In germline, CDR1 is SSHAT, CDR2 FNYEAQ (reference sequence). This CDR3 region has 14 residues.

This clonotype has more than one count but fewer than ten. The chain is built from TRBV5-5 and TRBJ1-1; D call uncertain. Germline-derived CDR1 and CDR2 are SGHKS and YYEKEE (reference sequence). The CDR3 is made up of 13 amino acids. Trimming pared 0 bases from V and 6 bases from J, leaving 9 bases between. The CDR3 reads CASSLVYGSEAFF. Here the CDR3 DNA reads TGTGCCAGCAGCTTGGTGTATGGATCTGAAGCTTTCTTT.

This clonotype was detected only a few times. V gene TRBV30 combines with J gene TRBJ1-6; D not certain. V was clipped by 5 bases and J by 10 bases, with 15 bases between them. The germline CDR1 and CDR2 sequences are GTSNPN and SVGIG (reference sequence). This CDR3 comprises 13 residues. The CDR3 DNA sequence: TGTGCCTGGGTCCTAGGGCAAGGATCACCCCTCCACTTT. This codes for CAWVLGQGSPLHF.

The J gene is TRBJ2-5, the V gene TRBV13; possible D gene TRBD1, 5 bases. The germline CDR1 and CDR2 sequences are PRHDT and FYEKMQ (reference sequence). The CDR3 is made up of 18 amino acids. V was pared by 2 bases and J by 7 bases, with 26 bases between. CDR3 nucleotides: TGTGCCAGCAGCTTATTCCGCCACTCATTGGACATCCAGGGGACCCAGTACTTC. This encodes CASSLFRHSLDIQGTQYF. Variable domain in full (rest from reference TRBV13 and TRBJ2-5): AAGVIQSPRHLIKEKRETATLKCYPIPRHDTVYWYQQGPGQDPQFLISFYEKMQSDKGSIPDRFSAQQFSDYHSELNMSSLELGDSALYFCASSLFRHSLDIQGTQYFGPGTRLLVL.

This clonotype occurred a few times. The chain combines TRBV11-2 with TRBJ2-5; D unclear. Deletions cut 5 bases from V and 4 bases from J, with 8 bases between. The CDR3 sequence is 12 residues long. Germline CDR1 SGHAT, CDR2 FQNNGV. The CDR3 sequence is CASSQYGETQYF. The CDR3 DNA reads as TGTGCCAGCAGCCAGTACGGAGAGACCCAGTACTTC.

To note about this clonotype: A much larger clone differs by one base, so this may be a read error. V usage is TRBV7-8 and J usage is TRBJ2-7; D is possibly TRBD1 (5 bases). Between the trimmed V and J ends, which lost 5 bases and 0 bases, there was a span of 14 bases. The CDR3 length is 15 residues. The germline V gene has CDR1 SGHVS and CDR2 FQNEAQ. CDR3 sequence (DNA): TGTGCCAGCAGCACGTGGGGCAGTCTCTCCTACGAGCAGTACTTC. Protein: CASSTWGSLSYEQYF.

This chain links TRBV20-1 with TRBJ2-7, with D hard to call. Germline CDR1 reads DFQATT; CDR2 reads SNEGSKA (reference sequence). The CDR3 extends over 16 amino acids. Between the trimmed V and J ends, which lost 3 bases and 9 bases, there was a span of 27 bases. CDR3 nucleotides: TGCAGTGCTAGGCCCCCGGATTGGGCCGGATACGGGCGGCAGTACTTC. Translated: CSARPPDWAGYGRQYF.

As regards this clonotype: A junction end diverges from the germline sequence, so it may reflect a read error. J is TRBJ1-2 and V is TRBV10-3; maybe TRBD1 (5 bases). Germline assignment: CDR1 ENHRY and CDR2 SYGVKD. The CDR3 has 14 amino acids. CDR3 residues: CTISESMAGRGYTF. Here the CDR3 DNA reads TGTACCATCAGTGAGTCGATGGCAGGGCGTGGCTACACCTTC.

Many counts were recorded for this clonotype. This chain connects TRBV7-3 to TRBJ1-1, with a tentative D call TRBD1 (6 bases). Trimming cost V 2 bases and J 1 base, with 8 bases left between them. This CDR3 spans 14 amino acids. The germline V gene encodes CDR1 SGHTA and CDR2 FQGTGA. Written as DNA, the CDR3 is TGTGCCAGCAGCTTATCGGGACAGAACACTGAAGCTTTCTTT. This sequence encodes CASSLSGQNTEAFF.

A remark on this clonotype: This may be a read error: a much more frequent sequence differs by one nucleotide. The rearrangement joins TRBV20-1 to TRBJ1-6, with TRBD1 identical over 7 bases. Germline V CDR1 and CDR2: DFQATT, SNEGSKA (reference sequence). This CDR3 spans 15 amino acids. With 5 bases clipped from V and 10 bases from J, the junction kept 14 bases outside the gene matches. The CDR3 reads CSALGPGQPKSPLHF. CDR3 nucleotide sequence: TGCAGTGCTCTTGGGCCGGGACAGCCTAAATCACCCCTCCACTTT.

This clonotype was counted at least ten times. This rearrangement joins TRBV29-1 to TRBJ2-7; D possibly corresponds to TRBD2 (5 bases). V lost 6 bases and J lost 0, with 12 bases in between. The CDR3 extends over 13 amino acids. CDR1 is SQVTM, CDR2 ANQGSEA, per germline. The CDR3 bases are TGCAGCGTACGGAGGACTTACTCCTACGAGCAGTACTTC. Translation: CSVRRTYSYEQYF.

This chain connects TRBV5-1 to TRBJ1-1, with 11 bases identical to TRBD1. The germline V gene encodes CDR1 SGHRS and CDR2 YFSETQ. There are 15 residues in the CDR3. The V and J ends lost 3 bases and 6 bases, in that order; junction bases with no gene match: 7. The CDR3 region is CASSWTGGARAEAFF. Here the CDR3 DNA reads TGCGCCAGCAGCTGGACAGGGGGCGCTAGGGCTGAAGCTTTCTTT. Variable domain in full (rest from reference TRBV5-1 and TRBJ1-1): KAGVTQTPRYLIKTRGQQVTLSCSPISGHRSVSWYQQTPGQGLQFLFEYFSETQRNKGNFPGRFSGRQFSNSRSEMNVSTLELGDSALYLCASSWTGGARAEAFFGQGTRLTVV.

On this clonotype itself: A much bigger clone sits one base away, suggesting this may be a read error. The rearrangement uses TRBV12-3 or TRBV12-4 and TRBJ2-2; D gene uncertain. This CDR3 contains 12 residues. This CDR3 is CAGSLDPGELFF. For the CDR3, the DNA is TGTGCCGGCAGCCTAGACCCCGGGGAGCTGTTTTTT.

This clonotype occurred once. The chain combines TRBV4-1 with TRBJ1-1; no definite D call. This CDR3 comprises 17 residues. V dropped 2 bases and J dropped 0 bases, with 16 bases sitting between them. Per germline, CDR1 MGHRA and CDR2 YSYEKL. CDR3 bases: TGCGCCAGCAGCCAACTGAGCTGGCCTCGCATGAACACTGAAGCTTTCTTT. This sequence encodes CASSQLSWPRMNTEAFF.

This clonotype was counted many times. The rearrangement links TRBV7-2 to TRBJ1-6; D call uncertain. Germline V CDR1 and CDR2: SGHTA, FQGNSA. The CDR3 consists of 15 residues. The V and J ends lost 1 base and 10 bases respectively, with 14 bases between them. This CDR3 reads CASSLGTDLGSPLHF. The CDR3 coding sequence is TGTGCCAGCAGCTTAGGGACCGACCTCGGATCACCCCTCCACTTT.

The chain joins TRBV6-6 to TRBJ1-5; unclear D gene. This CDR3 region has 18 residues. Germline-derived CDR1 and CDR2 are MNHNY and SVGAGI (reference sequence). With 2 bases removed from V and 2 bases from J, the gap between germline ends came to 19 bases. The CDR3 loop is CASSYKVGDRRGNQPQHF. The CDR3 nucleotides read TGTGCCAGCAGTTACAAGGTCGGGGATCGGCGGGGCAATCAGCCCCAGCATTTT.

The genes are TRBV5-1 and TRBJ1-2, with 9 bases that match TRBD1. CDR1 and CDR2 from the germline V gene are SGHRS and YFSETQ. The trim removed 0 bases at V and 8 bases at J, leaving 8 bases unmatched. CDR3 length equals 15 residues. Here the CDR3 reads CASSLAVDRGHGYTF. The DNA for the CDR3 is TGCGCCAGCAGCTTGGCAGTGGACAGGGGCCACGGCTACACCTTC.

With regard to this clonotype: A read error may be the cause here, since a much bigger clone is one base away. This chain links TRBV5-1 with TRBJ1-4, with TRBD1 as a possible D gene (5 bases). The germline CDR1 and CDR2 sequences are SGHRS and YFSETQ. The CDR3 runs 13 residues. The CDR3 DNA sequence: TGCACCAGCAGCTGGACAAGACAAGAAAAACTGTTTTTT. This translates into CTSSWTRQEKLFF.

Turning to this clonotype: A read error may explain this, as a much larger clone is one base away. The chain links TRBV5-5 to TRBJ1-1; D call uncertain. Germline CDR1 is SGHKS and CDR2 is YYEKEE (reference sequence). This CDR3 contains 14 residues. V lost 3 bases and J lost 4, with 13 bases in between. The CDR3 nucleotides read TGTGCCAGCAGCTCGATAGCAGGACCCACTGAAGCTTTCTTT. It translates to CASSSIAGPTEAFF. The entire variable domain, with the rest obtained from reference TRBV5-5 and TRBJ1-1, is as follows: DAGVTQSPTHLIKTRGQQVTLRCSPISGHKSVSWYQQVLGQGPQFIFQYYEKEERGRGNFPDRFSARQFPNYSSELNVNALLLGDSALYLCASSSIAGPTEAFFGQGTRLTVV.

This chain joins TRBV7-9 and TRBJ1-1; perhaps TRBD1 as D (5 bases). Germline loops: CDR1 SEHNR, CDR2 FQNEAQ (reference sequence). V dropped 5 bases and J dropped 0 bases, with 16 bases sitting between them. The CDR3 sequence is 16 residues long. This CDR3 reads CASSPRGHTMNTEAFF. The DNA of the CDR3 is TGTGCCAGCAGCCCGCGTGGACATACGATGAACACTGAAGCTTTCTTT.

This clonotype has ten or more counts. This rearrangement joins TRBV9 to TRBJ1-6; a weak D match, TRBD1 (5 bases). V was cut by 0 bases and J by 7 bases, with 11 bases left in between. This CDR3 is built from 15 residues. Germline lookup yields CDR1 SGDLS and CDR2 YYNGEE. The CDR3 region has the DNA TGTGCCAGCAGCGTAGGTGGACAAATCAATTCACCCCTCCACTTT. This translates into CASSVGGQINSPLHF.

This clonotype was counted only a few times. The chain has TRBV7-2 and TRBJ1-5, with D tentatively TRBD1 (5 bases). The germline V and J ends were trimmed by 1 base and 4 bases, with 8 bases remaining between them. Per germline, CDR1 SGHTA and CDR2 FQGNSA. CDR3 length: 14 amino acids. The CDR3 is CASSLGQTNQPQHF. For the CDR3, the DNA is TGTGCCAGCAGCTTAGGACAGACTAATCAGCCCCAGCATTTT.

The genes are TRBV10-3 and TRBJ2-5, with D maybe TRBD2 (6 bases). The CDR3 runs 15 residues. Trimming stripped 4 bases from V and 5 bases from J, with 17 bases between. Looked up from germline, CDR1 is ENHRY and CDR2 is SYGVKD. The CDR3 bases are TGTGCCATCAGTGGGCCGGGAGACAGAGGGGAGACCCAGTACTTC. It is translated as CAISGPGDRGETQYF.

This clonotype has at least ten counts. The gene calls are TRBV10-3 and TRBJ2-5, with 9 bases lining up with TRBD2. The germline V gene encodes CDR1 ENHRY and CDR2 SYGVKD. This CDR3 is 13 amino acids long. The CDR3 loop reads CAMGLAGKETQYF. The CDR3 DNA reads TGTGCTATGGGGCTAGCGGGGAAAGAGACCCAGTACTTC.